This TCR beta chain comes out of a study of blood T cell repertoires in COVID-19. Germline V gene sequence: CDR1 SGHNT, CDR2 YYREEE (reference sequence). V was pared by 0 bases and J by 9 bases, with 6 bases of the junction left unmatched. The CDR3 extends over 15 amino acids. Produced via immunoSEQ multiplex PCR; TCRdb's table is partial and in-frame only. The sample contains about 120,000 clones, around nine tenths of which appear only once. The sequence was collected from a woman between 50 and 59 years old with acute or convalescent COVID-19. V gene TRBV5-4 combines with J gene TRBJ2-1; 10 positions match TRBD2. The sequencing sample was made of peripheral blood. This chain's CDR3 is CASSLGGLADVEQFF. The DNA of the CDR3 is TGTGCCAGCAGCTTGGGCGGACTAGCGGATGTTGAGCAGTTCTTC.